What follows are 10 T cell receptor beta chains derived from one specimen sequenced in a study of cytomegalovirus exposure and HLA in healthy donors. The PCR employed 60 Vbeta primers together with 13 Jbeta primers. TCRdb's copy holds only in-frame clones and misses some; the assay was immunoSEQ multiplex PCR. The repertoire has roughly 100,000 clones, under 85% of them found once; the top ten carry approximately 2.1%. Sequencing input: PBMCs. The receptors stem from a woman in her forties in good health and CMV-seronegative.

This chain uses TRBV19 with TRBJ1-1, with unresolved D. Germline loops: CDR1 LNHDA, CDR2 SQIVND (reference sequence). The CDR3 has 13 amino acids. V lost 3 bases and J 1 base, leaving 6 bases between the germline ends. The CDR3 is CASSIVQNTEAFF. CDR3 nucleotides: TGTGCCAGTAGTATTGTCCAGAACACTGAAGCTTTCTTT. Based on the CDR3 plus reference TRBV19 and TRBJ1-1, the full variable domain is DGGITQSPKYLFRKEGQNVTLSCEQNLNHDAMYWYRQDPGQGLRLIYYSQIVNDFQKGDIAEGYSVSREKKESFPLTVTSAQKNPTAFYLCASSIVQNTEAFFGQGTRLTVV.

This chain joins TRBV29-1 and TRBJ2-1; 7 positions agree with TRBD2. Germline V CDR1 and CDR2: SQVTM, ANQGSEA. With 6 bases clipped from V and 9 bases from J, the junction kept 8 bases outside the gene matches. The CDR3 has 12 residues. The CDR3 DNA sequence: TGCAGCGTCCGCGCGGGAGCGAGTGAGCAGTTCTTC. It yields the protein CSVRAGASEQFF.

This clone was counted a single time. The CDR3 DNA reads as TGTGCCAGCAGCGGGAACCGGGAACTCAACACCGGGGAGCTGTTTTTT. Amino acids: CASSGNRELNTGELFF. This chain uses TRBV11-3 with TRBJ2-2; D may be TRBD2 (5 bases). The CDR3 has 16 amino acids. Germline CDR1 SGHNT, CDR2 YENEEA. The ends were cut back, 5 bases at V and 2 bases at J, with 15 bases in the middle. The full variable domain, in which reference TRBV11-3 and TRBJ2-2 provide the parts outside the CDR3, is EAGVVQSPRYKIIEKKQPVAFWCNPISGHNTLYWYLQNLGQGPELLIRYENEEAVDDSQLPKDRFSAERLKGVDSTLKIQPAELGDSAVYLCASSGNRELNTGELFFGEGSRLTVL.

The chain links TRBV7-9 to TRBJ2-2; no clear D. CDR1 and CDR2 (germline): SEHNR, FQNEAQ (reference sequence). The V gene lost 5 bases and the J gene lost 0 bases, with 13 bases spanning the gap. CDR3 length equals 16 residues. The CDR3 loop is CASSPVRLANTGELFF. The CDR3 DNA sequence: TGTGCCAGCAGCCCCGTCCGGCTAGCGAACACCGGGGAGCTGTTTTTT.

Only a few counts were recorded for this clone. This sequence joins TRBV7-3 and TRBJ2-2; TRBD2 matches at 13 bases. Germline V lookup: CDR1 SGHTA, CDR2 FQGTGA. With 5 bases clipped from V and 7 bases from J, the junction kept 10 bases outside the gene matches. CDR3 size: 17 residues. CDR3 sequence (DNA): TGTGCCAGCAGCCCCGAACTAGCGGGGGGGCCTAGCGGGGAGCTGTTTTTT. Encoded protein: CASSPELAGGPSGELFF.

To note about this clone: The junction and the germline gene differ at one end; a read error may be behind it. The chain uses TRBV7-9 and TRBJ1-1, with D maybe TRBD1 (6 bases). Per germline, CDR1 SEHNR and CDR2 FQNEAQ (reference sequence). CDR3 length: 15 amino acids. For the CDR3, the DNA is TGTTCCAGCAGCTTATCTCAGGGGCCGAACACTGAAGCTTTCTTT. It translates to CSSSLSQGPNTEAFF.

The V gene is TRBV5-1, the J gene TRBJ2-5; 11 positions agree with TRBD2. Germline CDR1 is SGHRS and CDR2 is YFSETQ. Germline trimming cut 4 bases from V and 5 bases from J; bases unmatched to any gene: 7. The CDR3 spans 15 residues. The CDR3 reads CASSPGTSGTETQYF. In DNA form, the CDR3 reads TGCGCCAGCAGCCCCGGGACTAGCGGTACGGAGACCCAGTACTTC.

V gene TRBV5-1 combines with J gene TRBJ2-7; D perhaps matches TRBD2 (6 bases). Germline values: CDR1 SGHRS, CDR2 YFSETQ. V lost 1 base, J lost 1 base, and 6 bases lay in between. The CDR3 covers 13 residues. CDR3: CASSLRGSYEQYF. The DNA for the CDR3 is TGCGCCAGCAGCTTGCGGGGGTCCTACGAGCAGTACTTC.

The chain combines TRBV7-9 with TRBJ1-5, with 9 bases identical to TRBD1. The V gene's germline CDR1 is SEHNR and CDR2 FQNEAQ (reference sequence). The CDR3 runs to 17 residues. The junction had 6 bases not matched to a gene; V was cut back by 1 base and J by 2 bases. As DNA, the CDR3 is TGTGCCAGCAGCTTAGGGGCAACAGGGGGCGGCAATCAGCCCCAGCATTTT. Translation gives CASSLGATGGGNQPQHF.

The chain recombines TRBV5-1 with TRBJ2-1; 11 positions match TRBD2. V lost 3 bases, J lost 7 bases, and 9 bases stayed unmatched. CDR3 size: 16 residues. Germline values: CDR1 SGHRS, CDR2 YFSETQ. CDR3 nucleotides: TGCGCCAGCAGCTCGCGTATAGCGGGGGGGGTGAATGAGCAGTTCTTC. Protein sequence: CASSSRIAGGVNEQFF. Combining the CDR3 with reference TRBV5-1 and TRBJ2-1 gives the whole variable domain KAGVTQTPRYLIKTRGQQVTLSCSPISGHRSVSWYQQTPGQGLQFLFEYFSETQRNKGNFPGRFSGRQFSNSRSEMNVSTLELGDSALYLCASSSRIAGGVNEQFFGPGTRLTVL.